The 25 T cell receptor beta chains in this list originate from one sample, sequenced in a study of T cells in Graves' hyperthyroidism and ophthalmopathy. It was RNA transcripts that yielded the amplified TCR beta CDR3 regions. A first-round RT-PCR of the TCR CDR3 used the HTBI primer set. MiXCR, applied by TCRdb to the multiplex PCR reads, yields one record per CDR3 protein. The sample records approximately 330,000 distinct CDR3 sequences, roughly 20% being singletons. Material for sequencing was blood. These receptors all stem from a woman aged 50 to 60 with Graves' hyperthyroidism.

V and J are TRBV6-1 and TRBJ1-6, with no clear D. Trimming pared 7 bases from V and 0 bases from J, leaving 7 bases between. Germline CDR1 reads MNHNS; CDR2 reads SASEGT. This CDR3 contains 14 residues. This chain's CDR3 is CASNPPSYNSPLHF. CDR3 DNA sequence: TGTGCCAGCAACCCCCCCTCCTATAATTCACCCCTCCACTTT.

In this sample, this clonotype turned up many times. As DNA, the CDR3 is TGTGCCAGCAGTCCAGGCCCGGGGAGCACAGATACGCAGTATTTT. Translated, it gives CASSPGPGSTDTQYF. The chain employs TRBV27 and TRBJ2-3; tentative D call: TRBD2 (5 bases). The V and J ends lost 5 bases and 0 bases respectively, with 12 bases between them. CDR3 length equals 15 residues. Germline V CDR1 and CDR2: MNHEY, SMNVEV (reference sequence).

This sequence joins TRBV9 and TRBJ1-1, with 8 bases aligning to TRBD1. This CDR3 is built from 13 residues. Germline loops: CDR1 SGDLS, CDR2 YYNGEE. The J segment lost 6 bases and the V segment lost 0 bases, leaving 1 base of the junction unmatched. CDR3 sequence reads: CASSVGGQAEAFF. The DNA for the CDR3 is TGTGCCAGCAGCGTAGGGGGACAGGCTGAAGCTTTCTTT.

This clonotype came up many times. V and J are TRBV2 and TRBJ2-7; weak D call: TRBD1 (5 bases). Germline CDR1 SNHLY, CDR2 FYNNEI. The CDR3 covers 17 residues. Trimming stripped 7 bases from V and 4 bases from J, with 26 bases between. The CDR3 loop reads CASIGKFSGPLKYEQYF. For the CDR3, the DNA is TGTGCCAGCATCGGAAAGTTCTCAGGGCCCCTGAAGTACGAGCAGTACTTC.

This clonotype showed up many times. CDR3: CASSLGQNYGYTF. The CDR3 DNA sequence: TGTGCCAGCAGTCTCGGACAGAACTATGGCTACACCTTC. The chain couples TRBV28 to TRBJ1-2; D perhaps matches TRBD1 (6 bases). V gave up 5 bases and J gave up 2 bases, with 9 bases separating them. The CDR3 length is 13 residues. The germline V gene encodes CDR1 MDHEN and CDR2 SYDVKM.

The chain links TRBV28 to TRBJ1-3; D possibly corresponds to TRBD1 (5 bases). Trimming stripped 6 bases from V and 1 base from J, with 16 bases between. This CDR3 is 16 amino acids long. Germline assignment: CDR1 MDHEN and CDR2 SYDVKM. The CDR3 protein is CASSPPSGGSGNTIYF. CDR3 sequence (DNA): TGTGCCAGCAGCCCTCCGAGCGGGGGATCTGGAAACACCATATATTTT. The variable domain in full, completed from reference TRBV28 and TRBJ1-3, reads DVKVTQSSRYLVKRTGEKVFLECVQDMDHENMFWYRQDPGLGLRLIYFSYDVKMKEKGDIPEGYSVSREKKERFSLILESASTNQTSMYLCASSPPSGGSGNTIYFGEGSWLTVV.

The V call is TRBV7-2, the J call TRBJ1-1; tentatively, D is TRBD1 (5 bases). Germline-derived CDR1 and CDR2 are SGHTA and FQGNSA. CDR3 size: 15 residues. V lost 5 bases to trimming and J lost 1 base, with 14 bases between them. CDR3 region: CASSLWRQPNTEAFF. As DNA, the CDR3 is TGTGCCAGCAGCCTTTGGAGACAGCCGAACACTGAAGCTTTCTTT.

This clonotype was recorded a few times. The chain uses TRBV7-3 and TRBJ2-5; 11 bases match TRBD2. The ends lost 4 bases at V and 5 bases at J; junction bases unmatched: 6. CDR3 length: 15 residues. Germline-derived CDR1 and CDR2 are SGHTA and FQGTGA. CDR3 DNA: TGTGCCAGCAGCTCGATAGCGGGGGGGCGGGAGACCCAGTACTTC. It encodes CASSSIAGGRETQYF.

This clonotype was found many times. The gene calls are TRBV12-3 or TRBV12-4 and TRBJ2-1; maybe TRBD2 (6 bases). This CDR3 has 15 amino acids. Trimming took off 7 bases at V and 4 bases at J, with 17 bases between the two ends. CDR3 region: CASTVTPRGYNEQFF. CDR3 bases: TGTGCCAGCACCGTGACTCCCCGGGGGTACAATGAGCAGTTCTTC.

There are a few counts of this clonotype. The rearrangement joins TRBV6-1 to TRBJ1-1; D is unclear. The length of the CDR3 is 13 residues. The V gene lost 7 bases and the J gene lost 6 bases, with 15 bases spanning the gap. CDR1 is MNHNS, CDR2 SASEGT, per germline. The CDR3 DNA reads as TGTGCCAGCAAACCGCTACCAAGGCCTGAAGCTTTCTTT. It translates to CASKPLPRPEAFF.

The chain employs TRBV10-1 and TRBJ1-4; D perhaps matches TRBD1 (6 bases). The germline gives CDR1 WNHNN, CDR2 SYGVQD (reference sequence). Trimming removed 6 bases from V and 0 bases from J, with 14 bases in between. This CDR3 is built from 16 residues. This CDR3 is CASRTPGQTTNEKLFF. CDR3 DNA sequence: TGCGCCAGCAGAACGCCTGGACAGACAACTAATGAAAAACTGTTTTTT.

This clonotype was counted at least ten times. The CDR3 region has the DNA TGTGCCTGGAGTGTCCGGGGTGACTATGGCTACACCTTC. It encodes CAWSVRGDYGYTF. The rearrangement uses TRBV30 and TRBJ1-2; unclear D gene. The germline gives CDR1 GTSNPN, CDR2 SVGIG (reference sequence). The ends were cut back, 0 bases at V and 3 bases at J, with 8 bases in the middle. The CDR3 is made up of 13 amino acids.

This clonotype was counted between two and nine times. V and J are TRBV6-1 and TRBJ1-2, with D perhaps TRBD1 (5 bases). This CDR3 comprises 15 residues. With 6 bases removed from V and 13 bases from J, the gap between germline ends came to 27 bases. Germline V CDR1 and CDR2: MNHNS, SASEGT. CDR3 amino acids: CASSPVGQTDIRGTF. The CDR3 DNA follows: TGTGCCAGCAGCCCTGTGGGGCAGACGGATATTAGAGGCACCTTC.

This clonotype has ten or more counts. This chain links TRBV2 with TRBJ2-1, with D maybe TRBD2 (5 bases). Trimming cost V 3 bases and J 4 bases, with 13 bases left between them. Germline V gene lookup returns CDR1 SNHLY and CDR2 FYNNEI. This CDR3 contains 15 residues. CDR3 nucleotide sequence: TGTGCCAGCAGTGATGGAAGGAGCGGATACAATGAGCAGTTCTTC. The encoded protein is CASSDGRSGYNEQFF. Full variable domain (remainder filled in from reference TRBV2 and TRBJ2-1): EPEVTQTPSHQVTQMGQEVILRCVPISNHLYFYWYRQILGQKVEFLVSFYNNEISEKSEIFDDQFSVERPDGSNFTLKIRSTKLEDSAMYFCASSDGRSGYNEQFFGPGTRLTVL.

The chain couples TRBV11-2 to TRBJ2-1, with D hard to call. This CDR3 comprises 14 residues. CDR1 is SGHAT, CDR2 FQNNGV, per germline. The germline V and J ends were trimmed by 1 base and 4 bases, with 8 bases remaining between them. CDR3 coding DNA: TGTGCCAGCAGCTTAGTAACGGAATACAATGAGCAGTTCTTC. Amino acid sequence: CASSLVTEYNEQFF.

This clonotype has at least ten counts. The gene calls are TRBV2 and TRBJ2-5, with D perhaps matching TRBD1 or TRBD2 (5 bases each). CDR3 length equals 14 residues. Trimming took 4 bases from V and 3 from J, leaving 12 bases between them. The germline gives CDR1 SNHLY, CDR2 FYNNEI. The CDR3, as DNA: TGTGCCAGCAGTGCCCCGGGGCGCGAAGAGACCCAGTACTTC. Translation: CASSAPGREETQYF.

The chain combines TRBV12-3 or TRBV12-4 with TRBJ2-2; perhaps TRBD1 as D (6 bases). This CDR3 comprises 15 residues. Trimming left V 6 bases short and J 4 bases short, with 15 bases between. The CDR3 nucleotides read TGTGCCAGCAGCGTTTTTCAGGGGAGCACCGGGGAGCTGTTTTTT. This encodes CASSVFQGSTGELFF.

This clonotype has just a few counts. The J gene is TRBJ2-2, the V gene TRBV29-1, with D unclear. Trimming shortened V by 3 bases and J by 6 bases, and 14 bases separated the two germline ends. Germline CDR1 reads SQVTM; CDR2 reads ANQGSEA. This CDR3 spans 14 amino acids. CDR3 bases: TGCAGCGTTGAGCCCGCTGGGATTTCCGGGGAGCTGTTTTTT. This translates into CSVEPAGISGELFF.

This clonotype was seen ten or more times. The chain recombines TRBV28 with TRBJ2-1; 7 bases line up with TRBD2. CDR3 length: 16 residues. V lost 4 bases and J lost 0; bases outside the gene matches: 6. Germline V gene data show CDR1 as MDHEN and CDR2 as SYDVKM. The CDR3 DNA sequence: TGTGCCAGCAGTTGGGGCCCGGGAGGCTCCTACAATGAGCAGTTCTTC. As protein: CASSWGPGGSYNEQFF. The whole variable domain, remainder taken from reference TRBV28 and TRBJ2-1, is DVKVTQSSRYLVKRTGEKVFLECVQDMDHENMFWYRQDPGLGLRLIYFSYDVKMKEKGDIPEGYSVSREKKERFSLILESASTNQTSMYLCASSWGPGGSYNEQFFGPGTRLTVL.

This clonotype was seen a few times. V gene TRBV20-1 combines with J gene TRBJ2-6; TRBD2 might be the D (6 bases). The CDR3 totals 18 residues. CDR1 is DFQATT and CDR2 is SNEGSKA in the germline V gene (reference sequence). V was trimmed by 5 bases and J by 0 bases, leaving 20 bases between them. As DNA, the CDR3 is TGCAGTGCTTGGGGGGTGCGAGGGGCCCACTCTGGGGCCAACGTCCTGACTTTC. Protein: CSAWGVRGAHSGANVLTF.

In this sample, this clonotype turned up many times. CDR3: CATAVGDSPLHF. CDR3 coding DNA: TGTGCCACCGCCGTGGGGGATTCACCCCTCCACTTT. The V and J genes are TRBV2 and TRBJ1-6; weak D call: TRBD1 (5 bases). The CDR3 length is 12 residues. CDR1 is SNHLY and CDR2 is FYNNEI in the germline V gene. V was shortened by 10 bases and J by 8 bases, with 12 bases between the two germline ends.

This clonotype came up a few times. The chain employs TRBV3-1 and TRBJ2-2; tentatively, D is TRBD1 or TRBD2 (5 bases each). Germline CDR1 is LGHDT and CDR2 is YNNKEL (reference sequence). The V end lost 5 bases, the J end lost 4 bases, and 11 bases lay between the germline ends. CDR3 length: 14 residues. CDR3: CASSRDQITGELFF. Here the CDR3 DNA reads TGTGCCAGCAGCAGGGACCAAATCACCGGGGAGCTGTTTTTT.

A word on this clonotype: This sequence may be a read error, since a much larger clone differs from it by one base. This chain joins TRBV3-1 and TRBJ1-2; D is undetermined. This CDR3 spans 15 amino acids. Germline CDR1 and CDR2: LGHDT and YNNKEL (reference sequence). CDR3 DNA sequence: TGTACCAGCAGCGATGATGCAGGTTGGGGCTATGGCTACACCTTC. Encoded protein: CTSSDDAGWGYGYTF.

This clonotype has more than one count but fewer than ten. The J gene is TRBJ2-7, the V gene TRBV20-1; 11 bases fit TRBD2. V was clipped by 1 base and J by 5 bases; unmatched bases: 13. The CDR3 spans 17 residues. Germline CDR1 DFQATT, CDR2 SNEGSKA (reference sequence). CDR3 nucleotide sequence: TGCAGTGCTAGAGCTCGTACTAGCGGGGGTAGCGGTCACGAGCAGTACGTC. Translating it yields CSARARTSGGSGHEQYV.

This clonotype has a handful of counts. The chain links TRBV3-1 to TRBJ2-1; possibly TRBD2 for D (6 bases). CDR1 and CDR2 from the germline V gene are LGHDT and YNNKEL (reference sequence). V lost 1 base, J lost 6 bases, and 16 bases lay in between. The CDR3 is made up of 16 amino acids. The chain's CDR3 is CASSQGSSGSSNEQFF. The CDR3 nucleotides read TGTGCCAGCAGCCAAGGTTCAAGCGGGTCTAGCAATGAGCAGTTCTTC.